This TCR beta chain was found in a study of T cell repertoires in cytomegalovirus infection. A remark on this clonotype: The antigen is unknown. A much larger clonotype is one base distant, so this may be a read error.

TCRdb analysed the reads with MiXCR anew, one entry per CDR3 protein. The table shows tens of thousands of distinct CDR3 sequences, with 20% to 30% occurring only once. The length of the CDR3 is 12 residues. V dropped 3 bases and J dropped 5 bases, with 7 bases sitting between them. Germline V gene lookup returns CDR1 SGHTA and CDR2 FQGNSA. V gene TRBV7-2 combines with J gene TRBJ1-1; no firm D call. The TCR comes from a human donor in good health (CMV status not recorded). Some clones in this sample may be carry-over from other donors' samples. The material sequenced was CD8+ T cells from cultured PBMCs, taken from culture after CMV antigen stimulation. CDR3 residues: CTSSFLSTEAFF. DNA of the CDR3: TGTACCAGCAGCTTTTTGTCAACTGAAGCTTTCTTT.